One and the same sample provided the 32 T cell receptor beta chains below, sequenced in a study of CD8 T cells in Susac syndrome. The RNA, about 0.5 to 1 ug, was put through reverse transcription using random hexamers. A single record per CDR3 protein comes from TCRdb applying MiXCR to the immunoSEQ multiplex PCR reads. The table lists around 150,000 distinct CDR3 sequences, 95% of them singletons. Sequenced: CD8+ T cells from PBMCs. These receptors were obtained from a human donor with Susac syndrome.

The rearrangement joins TRBV20-1 to TRBJ2-7; TRBD1 agrees at 9 bases. V shed 4 bases, J shed 4 bases, and the junction held 8 bases outside the gene matches. The CDR3 contains 14 residues. Looked up from germline, CDR1 is DFQATT and CDR2 is SNEGSKA (reference sequence). The CDR3 spells CSATETGGMYEQYF. Written as DNA, the CDR3 is TGCAGTGCTACCGAGACAGGGGGTATGTACGAGCAGTACTTC.

The chain joins TRBV7-3 to TRBJ2-3; TRBD1 matches 8 bases. The CDR3 has 15 residues. Germline V gene sequence: CDR1 SGHTA, CDR2 FQGTGA. V lost 6 bases to trimming and J lost 0 bases; unmatched junction nucleotides: 5. The CDR3 loop reads CASSLSGGSTDTQYF. DNA of the CDR3: TGTGCCAGCAGTCTCTCAGGGGGCAGCACAGATACGCAGTATTTT.

This chain joins TRBV7-9 and TRBJ2-7; perhaps TRBD1 as D (5 bases). Germline CDR1 is SEHNR and CDR2 is FQNEAQ (reference sequence). CDR3 length: 15 amino acids. The germline V and J ends were trimmed by 5 bases and 0 bases, with 14 bases remaining between them. The CDR3, as DNA: TGTGCCAGCAGCCCCCGGACACCGAGCTCCTACGAGCAGTACTTC. It translates to CASSPRTPSSYEQYF.

The chain couples TRBV10-3 to TRBJ1-2, with D perhaps TRBD1 (5 bases). The germline V gene has CDR1 ENHRY and CDR2 SYGVKD. This CDR3 has 12 amino acids. Trimming pared 7 bases from V and 6 bases from J, leaving 12 bases between. The CDR3 loop reads CAITRTGNGYTF. In DNA form, the CDR3 reads TGTGCCATCACGAGAACAGGAAATGGCTACACCTTC.

V gene TRBV12-3 or TRBV12-4 combines with J gene TRBJ1-1, with TRBD1 as a possible D gene (6 bases). CDR3 length equals 10 residues. V was cut by 6 bases and J by 9 bases, with 8 bases left in between. The CDR3, as DNA: TGTGCCAGCAGAGGACAGCAAGCTTTCTTT. This gives the protein CASRGQQAFF.

V gene TRBV10-3 combines with J gene TRBJ2-5, with 9 nucleotides matching TRBD1. V dropped 6 bases and J dropped 5; count of bases not matched to a gene: 10. CDR1 and CDR2 (germline): ENHRY, SYGVKD. The CDR3 spans 15 residues. This CDR3 is CAISPGQGVRETQYF. CDR3 in DNA: TGTGCCATCAGCCCGGGACAGGGTGTACGGGAGACCCAGTACTTC.

The chain joins TRBV12-3 or TRBV12-4 to TRBJ1-1; 8 positions match TRBD1. This CDR3 is built from 16 residues. Losses at the gene ends were 4 bases for V and 0 bases for J; bases not matched to a gene: 7. The CDR3 DNA follows: TGTGCCAGCAGTTCAGGGGGCCTCACCATGAACACTGAAGCTTTCTTT. Its translation: CASSSGGLTMNTEAFF.

The chain has TRBV7-6 and TRBJ2-3; 9 bases fit TRBD2. The CDR3 has 18 residues. J was trimmed by 5 bases and V by 0 bases; bases with no gene match: 12. Germline assignment: CDR1 SGHVS and CDR2 FNYEAQ. CDR3 loop: CASSLARSGGRAVDTQYF. DNA for the CDR3: TGTGCCAGCAGCTTAGCGCGTTCGGGCGGGAGGGCCGTAGATACGCAGTATTTT.

The J gene is TRBJ2-1, the V gene TRBV20-1; D not resolved. This CDR3 is 17 amino acids long. The germline gives CDR1 DFQATT, CDR2 SNEGSKA (reference sequence). The ends were cut back, 3 bases at V and 0 bases at J, with 18 bases in the middle. CDR3 region: CSASGLARTLSYNEQFF. In DNA form, the CDR3 reads TGCAGTGCTAGTGGGTTGGCGCGGACCCTCTCCTACAATGAGCAGTTCTTC.

The chain recombines TRBV4-2 with TRBJ2-1, with TRBD1 as a possible D gene (6 bases). Trimming removed 2 bases at V and 2 bases at J, with 19 bases between. Germline assignment: CDR1 LGHNA and CDR2 YNFKEQ. This CDR3 contains 18 residues. The CDR3 loop is CASSQPTPDRPPYNEQFF. In DNA form, the CDR3 reads TGTGCCAGCAGCCAACCTACCCCGGACAGACCCCCCTACAATGAGCAGTTCTTC.

The rearrangement uses TRBV20-1 and TRBJ1-2; D is uncertain. The CDR3 covers 10 residues. CDR1 and CDR2 from the germline V gene are DFQATT and SNEGSKA (reference sequence). The V end was cut by 6 bases, the J end by 7 bases, with 9 bases between. CDR3 in DNA: TGCAGTGCAATCTGGGCTGGCTACACCTTC. Protein product: CSAIWAGYTF.

The chain joins TRBV9 to TRBJ1-5, with D unclear. Per the germline V gene, CDR1 is SGDLS and CDR2 is YYNGEE. The V and J ends lost 2 bases and 1 base respectively, with 7 bases between them. CDR3 length equals 14 residues. This CDR3 reads CASSVGGSNQPQHF. In DNA, the CDR3 is TGTGCCAGCAGCGTTGGAGGGAGCAATCAGCCCCAGCATTTT. The full variable domain, with the rest looked up from reference TRBV9 and TRBJ1-5, is DSGVTQTPKHLITATGQRVTLRCSPRSGDLSVYWYQQSLDQGLQFLIQYYNGEERAKGNILERFSAQQFPDLHSELNLSSLELGDSALYFCASSVGGSNQPQHFGDGTRLSIL.

V is TRBV2 and J is TRBJ1-2, with a weak D call TRBD1 (5 bases). Trimming took 2 bases from V and 6 from J, leaving 10 bases between them. Germline V gene data show CDR1 as SNHLY and CDR2 as FYNNEI. The CDR3 is 13 residues long. DNA of the CDR3: TGTGCCAGCAGTGAACTGGGGGGTAATGGCTACACCTTC. Translated, it gives CASSELGGNGYTF.

The chain couples TRBV29-1 to TRBJ2-5; tentatively, D is TRBD1 (5 bases). Looked up from germline, CDR1 is SQVTM and CDR2 is ANQGSEA. CDR3 length: 12 amino acids. The V end was cut by 0 bases, the J end by 5 bases, with 7 bases between. The CDR3 protein is CSVEDRVETQYF. CDR3 coding DNA: TGCAGCGTTGAAGACAGGGTGGAGACCCAGTACTTC.

The chain combines TRBV10-3 with TRBJ2-3, with D maybe TRBD2 (6 bases). Trimming took off 4 bases at V and 6 bases at J, with 17 bases between the two ends. CDR1 ENHRY and CDR2 SYGVKD come from the germline V gene. The CDR3 contains 15 residues. The CDR3 coding sequence is TGTGCCATCAGTGTTGAGGAGGGCCTCGGGGATACGCAGTATTTT. Translation: CAISVEEGLGDTQYF.

This clonotype was recorded once. The gene calls are TRBV27 and TRBJ2-3; weak D call: TRBD1 (6 bases). The CDR3 spans 15 residues. V was cut by 3 bases and J by 2 bases, with 12 bases left in between. Germline-derived CDR1 and CDR2 are MNHEY and SMNVEV (reference sequence). The CDR3 DNA reads as TGTGCCAGCAGTTTTGGCAGGGGATCCACAGATACGCAGTATTTT. Protein product: CASSFGRGSTDTQYF.

This chain links TRBV3-1 with TRBJ1-4; D is uncertain. This CDR3 contains 15 residues. Trimming shortened V by 0 bases and J by 5 bases, and 10 bases separated the two germline ends. Looked up from germline, CDR1 is LGHDT and CDR2 is YNNKEL (reference sequence). CDR3 coding DNA: TGTGCCAGCAGCCAAGATATGGGAAGGAATGAAAAACTGTTTTTT. This codes for CASSQDMGRNEKLFF.

For this clonotype: One end of the junction varies from germline; a read error may be responsible. This sequence joins TRBV20-1 and TRBJ2-4, with TRBD2 matching 7 bases. CDR1 DFQATT and CDR2 SNEGSKA come from the germline V gene (reference sequence). The CDR3 is made up of 15 amino acids. The CDR3 DNA is TGCAGTGCTAGAGATGGAGGGGAGGGTTGGGGCATTCAGCACTTC. Protein sequence: CSARDGGEGWGIQHF.

The CDR3 protein is CASSLGAGTPGDEQFF. The CDR3 nucleotides read TGTGCCAGCAGCTTAGGAGCGGGGACACCGGGGGATGAGCAGTTCTTC. The J gene is TRBJ2-1, the V gene TRBV13; a possible D gene is TRBD2 (7 bases). There are 16 residues in the CDR3. V was cut by 0 bases and J by 8 bases, with 17 bases left in between. Germline V gives CDR1 PRHDT, CDR2 FYEKMQ (reference sequence). Full variable domain (outside the CDR3, taken from reference TRBV13 and TRBJ2-1): AAGVIQSPRHLIKEKRETATLKCYPIPRHDTVYWYQQGPGQDPQFLISFYEKMQSDKGSIPDRFSAQQFSDYHSELNMSSLELGDSALYFCASSLGAGTPGDEQFFGPGTRLTVL.

The chain employs TRBV12-5 and TRBJ2-5, with D unclear. The CDR3 sequence is 15 residues long. The V end lost 5 bases, the J end lost 2 bases, and 15 bases lay between the germline ends. Germline V CDR1 and CDR2: LGHNT, FRNRAP. CDR3 sequence reads: CASGPHPAMQETQYF. DNA of the CDR3: TGTGCTAGTGGTCCACACCCGGCAATGCAAGAGACCCAGTACTTC.

The table lists this clonotype with a count of one. V and J are TRBV27 and TRBJ1-2, with 7 bases matching TRBD1. The germline CDR1 and CDR2 sequences are MNHEY and SMNVEV (reference sequence). Unmatched junction bases numbered 1, after V lost 3 bases and J lost 3 bases. The CDR3 is 13 amino acids. The chain's CDR3 is CASSFGQDYGYTF. For the CDR3, the DNA is TGTGCCAGCAGTTTCGGACAGGACTATGGCTACACCTTC.

The chain couples TRBV12-3 or TRBV12-4 to TRBJ1-5, with D perhaps TRBD1 (6 bases). The CDR3 totals 13 residues. The ends were cut back, 7 bases at V and 2 bases at J, with 9 bases in the middle. The CDR3 bases are TGTGCCAGCAAGGCAGGGGGCAATCAGCCCCAGCATTTT. Residues: CASKAGGNQPQHF.

The gene calls are TRBV20-1 and TRBJ2-1, with D possibly matching TRBD2 (6 bases). V lost 3 bases to trimming and J lost 9 bases, with 12 bases between them. The CDR3 is 12 amino acids. From germline, CDR1 is DFQATT and CDR2 SNEGSKA (reference sequence). The CDR3 is CSASGAGGEQFF. Written as DNA, the CDR3 is TGCAGTGCTAGCGGAGCCGGGGGTGAGCAGTTCTTC.

The J gene is TRBJ2-7, the V gene TRBV6-2 or TRBV6-3; D not resolved. The CDR3 loop spans 12 amino acids. V shed 6 bases and J shed 0 bases, with 6 bases lying between them. CDR1 and CDR2 (germline): MNHEY, SVGEGT. For the CDR3, the DNA is TGTGCCAGCAGCTCCCACTCCTACGAGCAGTACTTC. This sequence encodes CASSSHSYEQYF.

This chain links TRBV3-1 with TRBJ2-3, with 9 bases aligning to TRBD2. The length of the CDR3 is 17 residues. Germline lookup yields CDR1 LGHDT and CDR2 YNNKEL (reference sequence). With V trimmed by 0 bases and J by 0 bases, 4 bases remained unmatched. The DNA of the CDR3 is TGTGCCAGCAGCCAAGAGTTAGCGGGAGCCAGCACAGATACGCAGTATTTT. Translation: CASSQELAGASTDTQYF.

The chain recombines TRBV4-1 with TRBJ2-2; D is ambiguous. Germline CDR1 MGHRA, CDR2 YSYEKL. Trimming shortened V by 5 bases and J by 1 base, and 11 bases separated the two germline ends. CDR3 size: 15 residues. CDR3: CASSVNAMNTGELFF. In nucleotides, the CDR3 is TGCGCCAGCAGCGTGAACGCTATGAACACCGGGGAGCTGTTTTTT.

The chain joins TRBV5-6 to TRBJ1-5; D may be TRBD1 (5 bases). Germline V gene sequence: CDR1 SGHDT, CDR2 YYEEEE. The germline V and J ends were trimmed by 0 bases and 11 bases, with 12 bases remaining between them. This CDR3 is built from 13 residues. The CDR3 loop is CASSLGTQGAQHF. The CDR3 nucleotides read TGTGCCAGCAGCTTGGGGACCCAAGGGGCCCAGCATTTT.

The V call is TRBV10-2, the J call TRBJ2-7, with 8 bases matching TRBD2. The CDR3 totals 14 residues. CDR1 and CDR2 from the germline V gene are WSHSY and SAAADI. V gave up 6 bases and J gave up 5 bases; unmatched junction bases: 9. CDR3 loop: CASSSGREVHEQYF. The CDR3 DNA reads TGCGCCAGCAGCTCTGGGCGGGAGGTTCACGAGCAGTACTTC.

V usage is TRBV18 and J usage is TRBJ2-7, with 9 bases identical to TRBD2. V dropped 3 bases and J dropped 7; count of bases not matched to a gene: 4. Germline V gives CDR1 KGHSH, CDR2 LQKENI. CDR3 length equals 13 residues. CDR3 region: CASSPGGREEQYF. CDR3 DNA: TGTGCCAGCTCACCTGGCGGGAGGGAAGAGCAGTACTTC.

The CDR3 sequence is CASSVQGGNEQFF. CDR3 in DNA: TGTGCCAGCAGTGTCCAGGGGGGGAATGAGCAGTTCTTC. The chain links TRBV27 to TRBJ2-1; TRBD1 or TRBD2 may be the D gene (7 bases each). The CDR3 extends over 13 amino acids. In germline, CDR1 is MNHEY, CDR2 SMNVEV (reference sequence). Trimming took 5 bases from V and 7 from J, leaving 12 bases between them.

The chain has TRBV12-3 or TRBV12-4 and TRBJ1-5; no clear D. Trimming took off 8 bases at V and 2 bases at J, with 16 bases between the two ends. This CDR3 has 15 residues. The CDR3 is CASGPVLAGNQPQHF. The CDR3 DNA is TGTGCCAGCGGTCCAGTATTAGCAGGCAATCAGCCCCAGCATTTT.

CDR3 DNA sequence: TGTGCCATCAGTGAGCCCGGGGCGGCCAATGAGCAGTTCTTC. This encodes CAISEPGAANEQFF. This rearrangement joins TRBV10-3 to TRBJ2-1; D assignment may be TRBD1 or TRBD2 (5 bases each). V dropped 2 bases and J dropped 6 bases, with 11 bases sitting between them. CDR3 length: 14 residues. The germline CDR1 and CDR2 sequences are ENHRY and SYGVKD.